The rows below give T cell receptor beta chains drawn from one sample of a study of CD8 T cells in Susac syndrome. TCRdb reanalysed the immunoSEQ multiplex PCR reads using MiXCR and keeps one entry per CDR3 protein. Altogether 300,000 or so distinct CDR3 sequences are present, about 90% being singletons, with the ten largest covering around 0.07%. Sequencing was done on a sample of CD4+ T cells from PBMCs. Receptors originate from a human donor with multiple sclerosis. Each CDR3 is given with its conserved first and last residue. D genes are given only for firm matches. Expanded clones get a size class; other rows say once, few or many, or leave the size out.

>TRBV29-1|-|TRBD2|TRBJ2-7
CSVAGGDPALEQYF
TGCAGCGTTGCGGGGGGGGACCCGGCGCTCGAGCAGTACTTC
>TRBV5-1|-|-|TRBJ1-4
CASSSAGASNEKLFF
TGCGCCAGCAGTTCCGCAGGTGCGTCTAATGAAAAACTGTTTTTT
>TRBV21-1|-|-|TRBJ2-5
CASIGLAGAETQYF
TGTGCCAGCATCGGCCTAGCGGGAGCAGAGACCCAGTACTTC
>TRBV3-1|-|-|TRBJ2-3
CASSQDWAQDRRYF
TGTGCCAGCAGCCAAGATTGGGCACAGGATAGGCGGTATTTT
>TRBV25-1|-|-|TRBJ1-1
CASSGLTEAFF
TGTGCCAGCAGTGGACTCACTGAAGCTTTCTTT
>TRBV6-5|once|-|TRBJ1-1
CASFTGPNTEAFF
TGTGCCAGCTTTACGGGGCCGAACACTGAAGCTTTCTTT
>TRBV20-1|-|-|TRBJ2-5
CSARDAVLETQYF
TGCAGTGCTAGAGATGCAGTACTCGAGACCCAGTACTTC
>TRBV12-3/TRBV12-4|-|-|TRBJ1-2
CASSLMGRGAGYGYTF
TGTGCCAGCAGTCTCATGGGACGGGGCGCCGGCTATGGCTACACCTTC
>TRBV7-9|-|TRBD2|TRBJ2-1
CASSPRVGLAGVFF
TGTGCCAGCAGCCCTCGTGTGGGACTAGCGGGGGTATTCTTC
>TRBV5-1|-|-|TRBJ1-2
CASSDRGGPYGYTF
TGCGCCAGCAGCGACCGGGGGGGACCCTATGGCTACACCTTC
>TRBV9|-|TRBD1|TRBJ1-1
CASSVVDRGDTEAFF
TGTGCCAGCAGCGTAGTTGACAGGGGTGACACTGAAGCTTTCTTT
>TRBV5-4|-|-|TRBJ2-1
CASSLKEGVGYNEQFF
TGTGCCAGCAGCTTGAAGGAAGGGGTGGGTTACAATGAGCAGTTCTTC
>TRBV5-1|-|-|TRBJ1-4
CASSWGSNEKLFF
TGCGCCAGCAGCTGGGGATCTAATGAAAAACTGTTTTTT
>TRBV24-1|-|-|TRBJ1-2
CATCPIRNEPYGYTF
TGTGCCACCTGCCCCATCCGGAACGAACCTTATGGCTACACCTTC
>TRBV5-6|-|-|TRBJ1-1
CASNPGADTEAFF
TGTGCCAGCAACCCCGGCGCGGACACTGAAGCTTTCTTT
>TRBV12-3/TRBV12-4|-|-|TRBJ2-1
CASSLSWVVDNEQFF
TGTGCCAGCAGTTTGAGCTGGGTCGTGGACAATGAGCAGTTCTTC
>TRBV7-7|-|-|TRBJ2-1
CASSLGGASDEQFF
TGTGCTAGCAGCTTAGGGGGGGCTAGCGATGAGCAGTTCTTC
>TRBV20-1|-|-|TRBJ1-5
CSARGLPYQPQHF
TGCAGTGCTAGAGGACTCCCCTATCAGCCCCAGCATTTT
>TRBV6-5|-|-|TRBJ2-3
CASSYRRGLQSTDTQYF
TGTGCCAGCAGTTACCGCAGGGGCCTTCAGAGCACAGATACGCAGTATTTT
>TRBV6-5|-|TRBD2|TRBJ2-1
CASKPGLAGANEQFF
TGTGCCAGCAAGCCGGGACTAGCGGGAGCGAATGAGCAGTTCTTC
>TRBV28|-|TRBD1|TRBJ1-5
CASSLRGGGNFAQHF
TGTGCCAGCAGTTTAAGGGGAGGGGGCAACTTCGCCCAGCATTTT
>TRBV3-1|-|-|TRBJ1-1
CASSPGWSEAFF
TGTGCCAGCAGTCCTGGTTGGTCTGAAGCTTTCTTT
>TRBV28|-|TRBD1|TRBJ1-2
CASRGQEVFRGYTF
TGTGCCAGCAGGGGACAGGAGGTGTTCCGTGGCTACACCTTC
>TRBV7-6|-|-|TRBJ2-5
CASSPSQWGGGETQYF
TGTGCCAGCAGCCCCTCTCAGTGGGGGGGCGGGGAGACCCAGTACTTC
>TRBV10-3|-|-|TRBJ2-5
CASKGTEETQYF
TGTGCCAGCAAAGGTACAGAAGAGACCCAGTACTTC
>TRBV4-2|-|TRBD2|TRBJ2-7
CASSQGGQRGLNEQYF
TGTGCCAGCAGCCAAGGGGGGCAGCGGGGGTTAAACGAGCAGTACTTC
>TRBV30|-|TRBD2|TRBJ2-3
CAGTSGFTDTQYF
TGTGCCGGGACTAGCGGGTTCACAGATACGCAGTATTTT
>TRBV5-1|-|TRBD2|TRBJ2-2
CASSTLGGTTGELFF
TGCGCCAGCAGCACCCTGGGAGGGACCACCGGGGAGCTGTTTTTT
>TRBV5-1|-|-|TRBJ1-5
CASSFDSRNQPQHF
TGCGCCAGCAGCTTCGACAGTCGCAATCAGCCCCAGCATTTT
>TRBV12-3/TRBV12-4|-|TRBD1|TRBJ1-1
CASSRAPGQGGGGEAFF
TGTGCCAGCAGTCGAGCCCCGGGACAGGGAGGCGGAGGTGAAGCTTTCTTT
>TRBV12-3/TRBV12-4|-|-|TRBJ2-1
CASKGRRGPRGRNEQFF
TGTGCCAGCAAAGGTCGGAGGGGCCCGCGGGGTCGCAATGAGCAGTTCTTC
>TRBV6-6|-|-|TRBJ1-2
CASSQGGSNYGYTF
TGTGCCAGCAGTCAGGGAGGGAGTAACTATGGCTACACCTTC
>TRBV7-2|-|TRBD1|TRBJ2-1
CASSSPSRQGIRYEQFF
TGTGCCAGCAGCTCCCCCTCCCGACAGGGAATTAGGTATGAGCAGTTCTTC
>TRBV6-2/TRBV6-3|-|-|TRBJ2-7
CASSYNDYEQYF
TGTGCCAGCAGTTACAACGACTACGAGCAGTACTTC
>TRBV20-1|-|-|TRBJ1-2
CSASPSKQANYGYTF
TGCAGTGCTAGCCCTTCCAAACAGGCGAACTATGGCTACACCTTC
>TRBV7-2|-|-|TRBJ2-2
CASSELDGPMFF
TGTGCCAGCAGCGAATTGGACGGCCCCATGTTTTTT
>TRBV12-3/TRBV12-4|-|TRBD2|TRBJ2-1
CASRFSGRARNEQFF
TGTGCCAGCAGGTTTAGCGGGAGGGCCCGCAATGAGCAGTTCTTC
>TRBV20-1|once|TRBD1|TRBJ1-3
CSATQGASGNTIYF
TGCAGTGCAACGCAGGGGGCCTCTGGAAACACCATATATTTT
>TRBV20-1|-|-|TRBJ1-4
CSALIGAGNEKLFF
TGCAGTGCTCTCATAGGGGCGGGGAATGAAAAACTGTTTTTT
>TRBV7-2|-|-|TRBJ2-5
CASSRVRETQYF
TGTGCCAGCAGCCGTGTCCGAGAGACCCAGTACTTC
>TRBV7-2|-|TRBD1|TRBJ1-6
CASSLGGTGYNSPLHF
TGTGCCAGCAGCTTGGGGGGGACAGGCTATAATTCACCCCTCCACTTT
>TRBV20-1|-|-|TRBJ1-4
CSAATSEKLFF
TGCAGTGCTGCTACCAGCGAAAAACTGTTTTTT
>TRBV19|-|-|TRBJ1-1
CASSIAGVEAFF
TGTGCCAGTAGTATCGCGGGGGTTGAAGCTTTCTTT
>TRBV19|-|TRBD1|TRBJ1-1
CASSTSATGTGKGRAFF
TGTGCCAGTAGTACCTCGGCGACTGGGACAGGGAAGGGAAGGGCTTTCTTT
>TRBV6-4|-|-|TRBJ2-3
CASRPERVNTDTQYF
TGTGCCAGCAGGCCCGAGCGGGTGAACACAGATACGCAGTATTTT
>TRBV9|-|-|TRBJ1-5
CASSVAPGQPQHF
TGTGCCAGCAGCGTAGCGCCCGGCCAGCCCCAGCATTTT
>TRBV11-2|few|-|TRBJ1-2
CASSWGLRMGYTF
TGTGCCAGCAGCTGGGGACTCAGGATGGGCTACACCTTC
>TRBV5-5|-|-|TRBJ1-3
CASSQRTGSGNTIYF
TGTGCCAGCAGCCAGAGGACGGGCTCTGGAAACACCATATATTTT
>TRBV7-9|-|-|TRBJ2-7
CASSLAWPGSPSYEQYF
TGTGCCAGCAGCTTAGCCTGGCCGGGGAGCCCTTCCTACGAGCAGTACTTC
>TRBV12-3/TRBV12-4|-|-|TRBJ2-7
CASSLGIGNYEQYF
TGTGCCAGCAGCCTTGGCATTGGGAACTACGAGCAGTACTTC
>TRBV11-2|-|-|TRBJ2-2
CASSHYRANTGELFF
TGTGCCAGCAGCCACTACCGCGCGAACACCGGGGAGCTGTTTTTT
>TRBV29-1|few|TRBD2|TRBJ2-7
CSVRTSGSVNEQYF
TGCAGCGTCCGGACTAGTGGTAGTGTGAACGAGCAGTACTTC
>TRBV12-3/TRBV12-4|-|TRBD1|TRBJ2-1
CASSPDRDYNEQFF
TGTGCCAGCAGCCCGGACAGGGACTACAATGAGCAGTTCTTC
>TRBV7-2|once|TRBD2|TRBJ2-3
CASSSGLAGGLGTQYF
TGTGCCAGCAGCTCGGGACTAGCGGGAGGTCTCGGGACGCAGTATTTT